These 14 T cell receptor beta chains were all obtained from the same sample, sequenced in a study of vaccination effects on CD4 cells after COVID-19. Antigen-specific CD4+ T cells expanded by the ViraFEST assay with viral peptide pools were then sequenced. When more than 9 days of culture had elapsed, CD4+ T cells were isolated. Profiled with immunoSEQ multiplex PCR; TCRdb holds only in-frame clones, not every one. The data show approximately 54,000 clones, around 86% seen once. Their antigens remain unidentified. This material consisted of CD4+ T cells from PBMCs cultured with HCoV-229E spike peptides, taken before COVID-19 vaccination. These receptors all stem from a human donor who received a COVID-19 vaccine.

The V call is TRBV24-1, the J call TRBJ1-1; D might be TRBD1 (6 bases). The CDR3 loop spans 12 amino acids. From germline, CDR1 is KGHDR and CDR2 SFDVKD. The ends were cut back, 2 bases at V and 8 bases at J, with 8 bases in the middle. The CDR3 sequence: CATSDSDREAFF. CDR3 bases: TGTGCCACCAGTGATTCCGACAGGGAAGCTTTCTTT.

The V call is TRBV5-1, the J call TRBJ1-1, with 11 bases aligning to TRBD1. The germline V gene has CDR1 SGHRS and CDR2 YFSETQ. The ends lost 4 bases at V and 1 base at J; junction bases unmatched: 0. The CDR3 extends over 14 amino acids. In DNA form, the CDR3 reads TGCGCCAGCAGCGGACAGGGGGCGAACACTGAAGCTTTCTTT. Encoded protein: CASSGQGANTEAFF.

The chain links TRBV5-1 to TRBJ2-5; 8 nucleotides align to TRBD1. The CDR3 sequence is 17 residues long. The V and J ends lost 4 bases and 0 bases, in that order; junction bases with no gene match: 11. The V gene's germline CDR1 is SGHRS and CDR2 YFSETQ. This chain's CDR3 is CASSDETTGANQETQYF. For the CDR3, the DNA is TGCGCCAGCAGCGATGAAACGACAGGGGCCAACCAAGAGACCCAGTACTTC. The full variable domain, completed using reference TRBV5-1 and TRBJ2-5, is KAGVTQTPRYLIKTRGQQVTLSCSPISGHRSVSWYQQTPGQGLQFLFEYFSETQRNKGNFPGRFSGRQFSNSRSEMNVSTLELGDSALYLCASSDETTGANQETQYFGPGTRLLVL.

In this sample, this clone turned up a few times. The chain employs TRBV6-5 and TRBJ2-3, with 9 positions matching TRBD1. The CDR3 runs 14 residues. J was trimmed by 14 bases and V by 4 bases; bases with no gene match: 13. Germline-derived CDR1 and CDR2 are MNHEY and SVGAGI. This CDR3 reads CASSSIAGQGRRYF. CDR3 DNA: TGTGCCAGCAGTTCCATTGCTGGACAGGGGCGGAGGTATTTT.

In this sample, this clone turned up a few times. CDR3 coding DNA: TGTGCCAGCAGCTGGTCGGGCCAGCTTAATAATTCACCCCTCCACTTT. Amino acid sequence: CASSWSGQLNNSPLHF. This chain joins TRBV7-9 and TRBJ1-6, with unresolved D. CDR3 length: 16 amino acids. Per germline, CDR1 SEHNR and CDR2 FQNEAQ (reference sequence). Trimming took 4 bases from V and 5 from J, leaving 15 bases between them.

The chain has TRBV29-1 and TRBJ2-2; 10 bases line up with TRBD1. The CDR3 covers 14 residues. V dropped 5 bases and J dropped 4; count of bases not matched to a gene: 4. Germline V CDR1 and CDR2: SQVTM, ANQGSEA. CDR3 residues: CSVPGQGITGELFF. CDR3 nucleotides: TGCAGCGTTCCGGGACAGGGGATCACCGGGGAGCTGTTTTTT.

The chain recombines TRBV2 with TRBJ1-5; D is possibly TRBD1 (5 bases). The germline V gene has CDR1 SNHLY and CDR2 FYNNEI. CDR3 length equals 13 residues. V was pared by 8 bases and J by 11 bases, with 19 bases between. The CDR3 protein is CASRGDGVTAQHF. CDR3 coding DNA: TGTGCCAGCCGAGGGGACGGCGTTACGGCCCAGCATTTT.

This rearrangement joins TRBV5-8 to TRBJ1-1; D gene ambiguous. Germline V gene sequence: CDR1 SGHTS, CDR2 YDEGEE. Deletions cut 4 bases from V and 0 bases from J, with 16 bases between. This CDR3 is built from 16 residues. CDR3: CASSPTRRFMNTEAFF. CDR3 DNA sequence: TGTGCCAGCAGCCCTACCCGACGGTTCATGAACACTGAAGCTTTCTTT.

V gene TRBV4-1 combines with J gene TRBJ1-1, with D tentatively TRBD1 (6 bases). Germline V gene data show CDR1 as MGHRA and CDR2 as YSYEKL. The CDR3 length is 17 residues. V lost 1 base, J lost 1 base, and 16 bases lay in between. DNA of the CDR3: TGCGCCAGCAGCCAAGTAAGGTACGGCAGGGGGAACACTGAAGCTTTCTTT. Amino acids: CASSQVRYGRGNTEAFF.

The CDR3 sequence: CATRSGSNTGELFF. CDR3 DNA sequence: TGTGCCACTCGAAGCGGGTCGAACACCGGGGAGCTGTTTTTT. V and J are TRBV6-5 and TRBJ2-2; D might be TRBD2 (6 bases). This CDR3 is 14 amino acids long. Trimming pared 10 bases from V and 0 bases from J, leaving 12 bases between. In germline, CDR1 is MNHEY, CDR2 SVGAGI.

The CDR3 nucleotides are TGCGCCAGCAGCTTGGGGGCCTCTAACTATGGCTACACCTTC. Translation gives CASSLGASNYGYTF. This chain connects TRBV5-1 to TRBJ1-2; no clear D gene. V was shortened by 0 bases and J by 0 bases, with 6 bases between the two germline ends. The germline CDR1 and CDR2 sequences are SGHRS and YFSETQ. The CDR3 covers 14 residues.

This sequence joins TRBV5-1 and TRBJ1-2; D is possibly TRBD1 (5 bases). CDR1 and CDR2 (germline): SGHRS, YFSETQ. The CDR3 totals 14 residues. V was clipped by 5 bases and J by 0 bases, with 11 bases between them. In DNA form, the CDR3 reads TGCGCCAGCAGAGTTCAGGGTACTAACTATGGCTACACCTTC. This translates into CASRVQGTNYGYTF.

The chain recombines TRBV3-1 (or the pseudogene TRBV3-2) with TRBJ2-5; perhaps TRBD2 as D (7 bases). Germline-derived CDR1 and CDR2 are LGHDT and YNNKEL (reference sequence). V was cut by 6 bases and J by 3 bases, with 17 bases left in between. The CDR3 has 15 amino acids. The CDR3 coding sequence is TGTGCCAGCAGTTCAAGGGGGGGGATAGAAGAGACCCAGTACTTC. This gives the protein CASSSRGGIEETQYF.

This clone was recorded only once. The chain joins TRBV7-2 to TRBJ2-3; TRBD2 might be the D (7 bases). Trimming removed 2 bases at V and 4 bases at J, with 16 bases between. CDR3 size: 16 residues. Germline CDR1 is SGHTA and CDR2 is FQGNSA. Here the CDR3 reads CASSLRGGAVADTQYF. CDR3 DNA: TGTGCCAGCAGCTTACGAGGGGGGGCCGTGGCAGATACGCAGTATTTT.